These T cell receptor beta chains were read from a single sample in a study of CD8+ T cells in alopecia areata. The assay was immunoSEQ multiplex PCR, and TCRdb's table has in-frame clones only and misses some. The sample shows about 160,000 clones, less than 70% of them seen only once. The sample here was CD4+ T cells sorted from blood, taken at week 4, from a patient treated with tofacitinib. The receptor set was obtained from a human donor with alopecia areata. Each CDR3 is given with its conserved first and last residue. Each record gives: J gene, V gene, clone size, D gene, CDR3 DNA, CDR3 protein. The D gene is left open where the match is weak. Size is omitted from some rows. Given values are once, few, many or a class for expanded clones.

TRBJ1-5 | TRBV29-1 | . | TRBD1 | TGCAGCGCAAGGACAGGGGATAGCAATCAGCCCCAGCATTTT | CSARTGDSNQPQHF
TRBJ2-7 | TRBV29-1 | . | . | TGCAGCGTTGTCTCGCAAGTGCGCGACGAGCAGTACTTC | CSVVSQVRDEQYF
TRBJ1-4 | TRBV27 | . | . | TGTGCCAGCAGCCGCCCGGGGGGGCGTGAAAAACTGTTTTTT | CASSRPGGREKLFF
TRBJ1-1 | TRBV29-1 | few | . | TGCAGCGTCCAAGGAGGGGCTGAAGCTTTCTTT | CSVQGGAEAFF
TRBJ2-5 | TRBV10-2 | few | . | TGCGCCAGCAACCCAGGGAGGTTACCCAATCGTGGCCAGTACTTC | CASNPGRLPNRGQYF
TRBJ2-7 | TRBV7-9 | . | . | TGTGCCAGCAGCCTCGGGACTGCCGAGAGCTCCTACGAGCAGTACTTC | CASSLGTAESSYEQYF
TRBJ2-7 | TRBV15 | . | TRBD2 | TGTGCCACCAGCAGTTGGGGGGGCTACGAGCAGTACTTC | CATSSWGGYEQYF
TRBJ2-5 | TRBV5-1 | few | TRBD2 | TGCGCCAGCAGCTCCTTAGGCGGGGGGGCCCAAGAGACCCAGTACTTC | CASSSLGGGAQETQYF
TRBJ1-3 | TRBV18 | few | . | TGTGCCAGCTCACCCACCCCGAAAGAAAACACCATATATTTT | CASSPTPKENTIYF
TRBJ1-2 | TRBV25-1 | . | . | TGTGCCAGCAGTGCCACCTTCCTCTATGGCTACACCTTC | CASSATFLYGYTF
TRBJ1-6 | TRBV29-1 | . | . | TGCAGCGTTGGCGACGGTGCCAATTCACCCCTCCACTTT | CSVGDGANSPLHF
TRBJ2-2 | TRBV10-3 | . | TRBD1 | TGTGCCATCAGTGGGACAGGGTACACCGGGGAGCTGTTTTTT | CAISGTGYTGELFF
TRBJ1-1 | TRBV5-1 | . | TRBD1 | TGCGCCAGCAGCTTAGGGACAGGATCCATGAACACTGAAGCTTTCTTT | CASSLGTGSMNTEAFF
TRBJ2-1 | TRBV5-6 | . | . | TGTGCCAGCAGCTTGGACGGGGACCCCCGTCTGGATGAGCAGTTCTTC | CASSLDGDPRLDEQFF
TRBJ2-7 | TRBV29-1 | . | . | TGCAGCGTCCAAGGGGGGAGATCGCTCGAGCAGTACTTC | CSVQGGRSLEQYF
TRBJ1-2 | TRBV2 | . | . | TGTGCCAGCAGTGAGACCTTCTATGGCTACACCTTC | CASSETFYGYTF
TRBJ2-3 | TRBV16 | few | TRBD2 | TGTGCCAGTACTCGGCGGGGGAGCACAGATACGCAGTATTTT | CASTRRGSTDTQYF
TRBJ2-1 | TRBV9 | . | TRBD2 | TGTGCCAGCAGCGTAGGAACTAGCGGGGGAAATGAGCAGTTCTTC | CASSVGTSGGNEQFF
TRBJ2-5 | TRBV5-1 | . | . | TGCGCCAGCAGCTTGGCCGGCGAGACCCAGTACTTC | CASSLAGETQYF
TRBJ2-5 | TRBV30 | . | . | TGTGCCTGGAGTGGGTCGGCGAAGGAGACCCAGTACTTC | CAWSGSAKETQYF
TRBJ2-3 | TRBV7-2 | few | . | TGTGCCAGCAGCTTAGCGCCCCTCAACACAGATACGCAGTATTTT | CASSLAPLNTDTQYF
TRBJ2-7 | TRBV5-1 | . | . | TGCGCCAGCAGCTTGGACGGATCCTACGAGCAGTACTTC | CASSLDGSYEQYF
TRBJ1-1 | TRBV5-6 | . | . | TGTGCCAGCAGCTTAGCAGGGCGCCCCAACACTGAAGCTTTCTTT | CASSLAGRPNTEAFF
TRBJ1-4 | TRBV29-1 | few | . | TGCAGCGTTGATAGATCTGGGAGTGGGGAAAAACTGTTTTTT | CSVDRSGSGEKLFF
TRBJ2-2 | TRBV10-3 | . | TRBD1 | TGTGCCATCAGTTCGACAGGGCTCGGCACCGGGGAGCTGTTTTTT | CAISSTGLGTGELFF
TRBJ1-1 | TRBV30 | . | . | TGTGCCTGGAGTAGGTCCTCGGCGGAGGAAGCTTTCTTT | CAWSRSSAEEAFF
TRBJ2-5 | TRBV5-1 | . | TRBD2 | TGCGCCAGCAGGATGGGAACTAGCGGGAGCCTCCAAGAGACCCAGTACTTC | CASRMGTSGSLQETQYF
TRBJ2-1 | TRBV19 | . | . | TGTGCCAGTAGACTTGACTTGTACAATGAGCAGTTCTTC | CASRLDLYNEQFF
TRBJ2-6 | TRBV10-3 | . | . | TGTGCCATCAGTGGCCGGGTGAGCTCTGGGGCCAACGTCCTGACTTTC | CAISGRVSSGANVLTF